The 2 T cell receptor beta chains presented below share a single source sample, sequenced in a study of T-cell memory formation after mild COVID-19. Via MiXCR, TCRdb re-called the 5' RACE reads, giving one row per CDR3 protein. The data contain hundreds of thousands of distinct CDR3 sequences, 15% to 20% of them singletons. Sequencing was performed on PBMCs or a T cell subset sorted from them (not recorded which). These receptors came from an adult woman who had mild COVID-19 (a few samples of this study predate the infection). Cell type and time point are not known.

This clonotype was detected only a few times. The gene calls are TRBV7-8 and TRBJ1-5; weak D call: TRBD1 (6 bases). The CDR3 is made up of 15 amino acids. V lost 5 bases to trimming and J lost 8 bases, with 19 bases between them. Looked up from germline, CDR1 is SGHVS and CDR2 is FQNEAQ. The CDR3 reads CASSIIGQKNEPQHF. CDR3 nucleotide sequence: TGTGCCAGCAGCATAATCGGACAGAAAAATGAGCCCCAGCATTTT.

Only a few counts were recorded for this clonotype. This rearrangement joins TRBV18 to TRBJ2-1; possibly TRBD2 for D (5 bases). The length of the CDR3 is 14 residues. The germline V gene has CDR1 KGHSH and CDR2 LQKENI. V lost 6 bases and J lost 3, with 12 bases in between. This chain's CDR3 is CASSLGLNYNEQFF. CDR3 in DNA: TGTGCCAGCTCGCTCGGACTGAACTACAATGAGCAGTTCTTC.